Listed here are 3 T cell receptor beta chains from one sample, sequenced in a study of T cells after yellow fever vaccination (dated by TCRdb to about 2019). Receptor libraries were prepared by 5' RACE. TCRdb names Illumina NovaSeq 6000 as the instrument used. The public reads were quality trimmed at Q25 with fastp and then assembled into clones with MiXCR by TCRdb, keeping productive beta chains. Every entry covers one CDR3 protein and lists the most common genes and DNA from its rows. A total of 200,000 to 250,000 distinct CDR3 sequences appear in this sample, more than 3% of them only once. Around 3% of the sample belongs to the ten largest clones. What the treatment or condition label conveys for this sample: live attenuated yellow fever vaccine strain. The source was CD4+ T cells sorted from PBMCs, collected 10 days after the yellow fever booster vaccination. The receptors come from a man younger than 35 who received the YFV17D yellow fever vaccine.

This clonotype was detected only a few times. V and J are TRBV7-9 and TRBJ2-5, with D perhaps being TRBD1 or TRBD2 (5 bases each). The germline V gene has CDR1 SEHNR and CDR2 FQNEAQ (reference sequence). The CDR3 contains 14 residues. Trimming stripped 1 base from V and 6 bases from J, with 12 bases between. CDR3 nucleotide sequence: TGTGCCAGCAGCTTAGGTCAGGGAGACCAGACCCAGTACTTC. It yields the protein CASSLGQGDQTQYF.

Points on this clonotype: Given a much more abundant clone one base away, this may be a read error. This chain connects TRBV2 to TRBJ1-2, with D tentatively TRBD1 (5 bases). Deletions cut 4 bases from V and 4 bases from J, with 16 bases between. The CDR3 is 15 amino acids. Germline V gene data show CDR1 as SNHLY and CDR2 as FYNNEI. The CDR3 sequence is CASSGREIAGYGYTF. As DNA, the CDR3 is TGTGCCAGCAGTGGCAGGGAGATCGCGGGCTATGGCTACACCTTC. Drawing the rest from reference TRBV2 and TRBJ1-2, the complete variable domain is EPEVTQTPSHQVTQMGQEVILRCVPISNHLYFYWYRQILGQKVEFLVSFYNNEISEKSEIFDDQFSVERPDGSNFTLKIRSTKLEDSAMYFCASSGREIAGYGYTFGSGTRLTVV.

This clonotype was seen a few times. The chain uses TRBV5-4 and TRBJ2-3; 7 nucleotides align to TRBD1. V gave up 4 bases and J gave up 0 bases; unmatched junction bases: 8. CDR1 and CDR2 from the germline V gene are SGHNT and YYREEE (reference sequence). The CDR3 runs to 16 residues. CDR3 amino acids: CASSVPGQRSTDTQYF. As DNA, the CDR3 is TGTGCCAGCAGCGTACCGGGACAGCGAAGCACAGATACGCAGTATTTT.